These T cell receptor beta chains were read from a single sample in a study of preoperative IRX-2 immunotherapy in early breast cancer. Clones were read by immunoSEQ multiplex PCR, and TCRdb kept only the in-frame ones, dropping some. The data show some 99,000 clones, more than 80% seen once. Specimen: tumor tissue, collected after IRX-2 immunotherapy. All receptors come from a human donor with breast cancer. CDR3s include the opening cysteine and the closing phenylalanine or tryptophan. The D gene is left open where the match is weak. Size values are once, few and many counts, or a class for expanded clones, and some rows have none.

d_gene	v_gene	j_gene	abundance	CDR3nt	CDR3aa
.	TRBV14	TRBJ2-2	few	TGTGCCAGCAGCCGGGGTAACAGGGCCCACACCGGGGAGCTGTTTTTT	CASSRGNRAHTGELFF
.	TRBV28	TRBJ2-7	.	TGTGCCAGCAGCCCGACACATTCCACTCGGTCCTACGAGCAGTACTTC	CASSPTHSTRSYEQYF
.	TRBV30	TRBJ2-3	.	TGTGCCTGGAGTGTAAGGGGAACAACAGATACGCAGTATTTT	CAWSVRGTTDTQYF
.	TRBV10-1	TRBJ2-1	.	TGCGCCAGCAGTGGACACAATGAGCAGTTCTTC	CASSGHNEQFF
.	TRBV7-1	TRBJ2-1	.	TGTGCCAGCAGCTTGTCAGGGGCTCTGGATGAGCAGTTCTTC	CASSLSGALDEQFF
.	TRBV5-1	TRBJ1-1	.	TGCGCCAGCAGCTTGGCTGCGACAGGGAACACTGAAGCTTTCTTT	CASSLAATGNTEAFF
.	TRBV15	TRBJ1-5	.	TGTGCCACCAGCAGGGGCTGGGGCAATCAGCCCCAGCATTTT	CATSRGWGNQPQHF
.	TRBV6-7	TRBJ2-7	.	TGTGCCAGCACGGAGACGAGGGGCGACGAGCAGTACTTC	CASTETRGDEQYF
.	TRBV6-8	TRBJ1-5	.	TGTGCCAGCAGTTACTCCCCAGGGAGCAATCAGCCCCAGCATTTT	CASSYSPGSNQPQHF
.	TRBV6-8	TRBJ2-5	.	TGTGCCATCAGTGCAGGACAGACTCAAGAGACCCAGTACTTC	CAISAGQTQETQYF
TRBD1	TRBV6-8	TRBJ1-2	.	TGTGCCAGCAGTCGGACAGGAACTAACTATGGCTACACCTTC	CASSRTGTNYGYTF
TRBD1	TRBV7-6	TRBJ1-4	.	TGTGCCAGCAGCCCTTCTGGACAGGCGGGAAAACTGTTTTTT	CASSPSGQAGKLFF
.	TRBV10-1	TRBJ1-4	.	TGCGCCAGCAGTGAGTCGTCCCAGAATGAAAAACTGTTTTTT	CASSESSQNEKLFF
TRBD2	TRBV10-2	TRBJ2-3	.	TGCGCCAGCAGTGAGACTAGCGGTGACACAGATACGCAGTATTTT	CASSETSGDTDTQYF
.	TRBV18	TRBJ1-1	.	TGTGCCAGCTCACCACAGGGAAAGACTGAAGCTTTCTTT	CASSPQGKTEAFF
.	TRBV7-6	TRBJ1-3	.	TGTGCTAGCAGCCCGTTGAGCTCTGGAAACACCATATATTTT	CASSPLSSGNTIYF
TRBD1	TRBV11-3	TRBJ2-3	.	TGTGCCAGCAGCTTCGGACAGGGGCCAGATACGCAGTATTTT	CASSFGQGPDTQYF
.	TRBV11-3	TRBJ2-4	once	TGTGCCAGCAGCTTGGCGCAGGGTGTCAGCAGAAACATTCAGTACTTC	CASSLAQGVSRNIQYF
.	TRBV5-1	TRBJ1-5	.	TGCGCCAGCAGCTTAGACGGAACCCTGAGGCAGCCCCAGCATTTT	CASSLDGTLRQPQHF
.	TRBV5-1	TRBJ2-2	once	TGCGCCAGCAGCTTGGAAGGGACGGGGATCTTCGGGGGGGAGCTGTTTTTT	CASSLEGTGIFGGELFF
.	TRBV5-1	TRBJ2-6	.	TGCGCCAGCAGCCCCAGGGCAGGGTCTGGGGCCAACGTCCTGACTTTC	CASSPRAGSGANVLTF
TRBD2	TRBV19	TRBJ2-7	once	TGTGCCAGTAAGCGGACTAGTTTGGTCTACGAGCAGTACTTC	CASKRTSLVYEQYF
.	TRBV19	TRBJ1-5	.	TGTGCCAGTAGGAGACTGAGCAATCAGCCCCAGCATTTT	CASRRLSNQPQHF
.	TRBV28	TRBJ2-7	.	TGTGCCAGCAGCGGACCCGACCTGGCCTACGAGCAGTACTTC	CASSGPDLAYEQYF
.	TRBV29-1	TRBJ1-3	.	TGCAGCGTTACCGGACAGAGAAACACCATATATTTT	CSVTGQRNTIYF
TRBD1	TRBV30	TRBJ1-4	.	TGTGCCTGGACTCTTGGACAGGGGTCTGAAAAACTGTTTTTT	CAWTLGQGSEKLFF
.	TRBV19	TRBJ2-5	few	TGTGCCAGTAGTGGACTCCGAAGCGTGGACTTGGAGACCCAGTACTTC	CASSGLRSVDLETQYF
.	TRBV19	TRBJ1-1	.	TGTGCCAGTATGAACAGGGTCGTTCACACTGAAGCTTTCTTT	CASMNRVVHTEAFF
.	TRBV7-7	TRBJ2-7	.	TGTGCCAGCAGCTTATTTTCCGGGCAGAGTTCCTACGAGCAGTACTTC	CASSLFSGQSSYEQYF
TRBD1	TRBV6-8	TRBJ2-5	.	TGTGCCAGCACCGACAGGGGAGTAGAGACCCAGTACTTC	CASTDRGVETQYF
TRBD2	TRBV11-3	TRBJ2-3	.	TGTGCCAGCAGCTTACGACTAGCGGGTAGCACAGATACGCAGTATTTT	CASSLRLAGSTDTQYF
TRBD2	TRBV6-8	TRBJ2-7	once	TGTGCCAGCAGTTACCAGCGGGAGGGATACGAGCAGTACTTC	CASSYQREGYEQYF
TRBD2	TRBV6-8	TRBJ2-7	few	TGTGCCAGCAGTTCGGGAGGGGCATGGGAGCAGTACTTC	CASSSGGAWEQYF
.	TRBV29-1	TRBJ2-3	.	TGCAGCGTTGAAGTCGCCAGCACAGATACGCAGTATTTT	CSVEVASTDTQYF
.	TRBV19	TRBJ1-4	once	TGTGCCAGTAGTATAGCGCAGGGCAATGAAAAACTGTTTTTT	CASSIAQGNEKLFF
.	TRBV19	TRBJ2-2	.	TGTGCCAGTAGTAGCGGATGGTTGACCGGGGAGCTGTTTTTT	CASSSGWLTGELFF
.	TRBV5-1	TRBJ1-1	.	TGCGCCAGCAGAGACCAGCCCGGGACAATTGAAGCTTTCTTT	CASRDQPGTIEAFF
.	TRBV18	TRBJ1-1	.	TGTGCCAGCTCACCAGTCACGAACACTGAAGCTTTCTTT	CASSPVTNTEAFF
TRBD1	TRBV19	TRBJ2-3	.	TGTGCCAGTAGTACTCGACAGGGTATATACACAGATACGCAGTATTTT	CASSTRQGIYTDTQYF
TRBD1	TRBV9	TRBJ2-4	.	TGTGCCAGCAGCCCCGAAATACAGGGGGCGGTAGCCAAAAACATTCAGTACTTC	CASSPEIQGAVAKNIQYF
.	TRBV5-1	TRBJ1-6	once	TGCGCCAGCAGCTTGACACAGGGAGGAGATTCACCCCTCCACTTT	CASSLTQGGDSPLHF
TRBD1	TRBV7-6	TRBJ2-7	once	TGTGCCAGCAGCACCGGACAGGGGACGAGCTCCTACGAGCAGTACTTC	CASSTGQGTSSYEQYF